A selection of T cell receptor beta chains follows, all from one sample in a study of cytomegalovirus exposure and HLA in healthy donors. Assay used: immunoSEQ multiplex PCR; TCRdb lists only in-frame clones, some missing. The data hold about 160,000 clones, with under 90% observed a single time. The source material was PBMCs. The receptors come from a man in his late teens or twenties in good health and CMV-seronegative. Both conserved end residues are part of each CDR3. Fields, in order: clone size, J gene, D gene, V gene, CDR3 DNA, CDR3 protein. A D gene is named only where the DNA matches it firmly. Size values are once, few and many counts, or a class for expanded clones, and some rows have none.

NA TRBJ1-5 NA TRBV7-9 TGTGCCAGCAGCTTAGCACAGGGCAATCAGCCCCAGCATTTT CASSLAQGNQPQHF
NA TRBJ2-7 TRBD1 TRBV7-9 TGTGCCAGCAGCTTAATTGGGACAGGCTCCTACGAGCAGTACTTC CASSLIGTGSYEQYF
NA TRBJ1-4 NA TRBV6-1 TGTGCCAGCAGTGAAGGACATCCAACTAATGAAAAACTGTTTTTT CASSEGHPTNEKLFF
NA TRBJ2-2 TRBD2 TRBV7-3 TGTGCCAGCAGCTTATGGGCGGGAGGGCCCGGCACCGGGGAGCTGTTTTTT CASSLWAGGPGTGELFF
few TRBJ1-6 TRBD1 TRBV7-6 TGTGCCAGCAGCTCGAGTGGGGGACAGGGGAGGTCACCCCTCCACTTT CASSSSGGQGRSPLHF
NA TRBJ2-7 TRBD1 TRBV29-1 TGCAGCGTTGGGGGACAGCGCTACGAGCAGTACTTC CSVGGQRYEQYF
NA TRBJ2-7 TRBD1 TRBV4-3 TGCGCCAGCAGCCAGAACCCGGGACAGGCCTCCTACGAGCAGTACTTC CASSQNPGQASYEQYF
few TRBJ2-7 NA TRBV4-3 TGCGCCAGCAGCCAAGATAGCCGGACTAGGGGGGACGAGCAGTACTTC CASSQDSRTRGDEQYF
few TRBJ2-5 TRBD2 TRBV7-9 TGTGCCAGCACTCCCATCCGGGGGGAATTACAAGAGACCCAGTACTTC CASTPIRGELQETQYF
NA TRBJ2-5 NA TRBV10-3 TGTGCCATCACTGGAGATCCACAAGAGACCCAGTACTTC CAITGDPQETQYF
NA TRBJ1-1 NA TRBV27 TGTGCCAGCAGTTTATTCGGGGGGGACACTGAAGCTTTCTTT CASSLFGGDTEAFF
NA TRBJ2-7 TRBD1 TRBV5-1 TGCGCCAGCAGCTGGACAGGGGAACGCGAGCAGTACTTC CASSWTGEREQYF
NA TRBJ1-2 NA TRBV7-9 TGTGCCAGCAGCTTAGATGGGACACCCGGCTACACCTTC CASSLDGTPGYTF
NA TRBJ2-7 NA TRBV2 TGTGCCAGCGGGGGGGCCTTCATGAGCGAGCAGTACTTC CASGGAFMSEQYF
once TRBJ1-5 TRBD1 TRBV2 TGTGCCAGCAGCCAAGGGGACAGTTCCATACAGCCCCAGCATTTT CASSQGDSSIQPQHF
NA TRBJ2-7 NA TRBV7-9 TGTGCCAGCAGCCAGGGGCAGGGGCCAAGCTCCTACGAGCAGTACTTC CASSQGQGPSSYEQYF
NA TRBJ2-1 TRBD1 TRBV18 TGTGCCAGCTCACGCGGCAGACAGGGCTCCGGAGACGATGAGCAGTTCTTC CASSRGRQGSGDDEQFF
NA TRBJ1-1 TRBD1 TRBV18 TGTGCCAGCTCTGACAGGGCGGATACTGAAGCTTTCTTT CASSDRADTEAFF
NA TRBJ2-7 NA TRBV2 TGTGCCAGCAGGGCTAGCGCCTACGAGCAGTACTTC CASRASAYEQYF
NA TRBJ1-1 NA TRBV18 TGTGCCAGCTCACAGGGGAGGGGCACTGAAGCTTTCTTT CASSQGRGTEAFF
NA TRBJ2-7 NA TRBV2 TGTGCCAGCAGTACTACCTACGAGCAGTACTTC CASSTTYEQYF
NA TRBJ2-3 TRBD2 TRBV7-2 TGTGCCAGCAGCTACCAGGGACTAGCGGGGGCCACAGATACGCAGTATTTT CASSYQGLAGATDTQYF
NA TRBJ1-1 NA TRBV7-2 TGTGCCAGCAGCTTAGAGGACTCCCAAGGGACTGAAGCTTTCTTT CASSLEDSQGTEAFF
NA TRBJ1-1 NA TRBV28 TGTGCCAGCAGTTTATCGGAGGGACGGGGCACTGAAGCTTTCTTT CASSLSEGRGTEAFF
NA TRBJ1-4 NA TRBV4-1 TGCGCCAGCAGCCAAGTGGGAGGGGGTGAAAAACTGTTTTTT CASSQVGGGEKLFF
NA TRBJ2-7 TRBD1 TRBV5-5 TGTGCCAGCAGCTTGGCAGGACAGGGAATGAGCGAGCAGTACTTC CASSLAGQGMSEQYF
NA TRBJ1-1 TRBD1 TRBV5-6 TGTGCCAGCAGCCGACAGGGTAGGAACACTGAAGCTTTCTTT CASSRQGRNTEAFF
NA TRBJ2-7 TRBD1 TRBV5-4 TGTGCCAGCAGCACACGGACAGGTATCTCCTACGAGCAGTACTTC CASSTRTGISYEQYF
few TRBJ2-1 NA TRBV27 TGTGCCAGCAGTTCCCCCCCCCTGACAGGAATCAGGGGTGAGCAGTTCTTC CASSSPPLTGIRGEQFF
NA TRBJ2-7 NA TRBV28 TGTGCCAGCAGGGCAGGGGCCTACGAGCAGTACTTC CASRAGAYEQYF